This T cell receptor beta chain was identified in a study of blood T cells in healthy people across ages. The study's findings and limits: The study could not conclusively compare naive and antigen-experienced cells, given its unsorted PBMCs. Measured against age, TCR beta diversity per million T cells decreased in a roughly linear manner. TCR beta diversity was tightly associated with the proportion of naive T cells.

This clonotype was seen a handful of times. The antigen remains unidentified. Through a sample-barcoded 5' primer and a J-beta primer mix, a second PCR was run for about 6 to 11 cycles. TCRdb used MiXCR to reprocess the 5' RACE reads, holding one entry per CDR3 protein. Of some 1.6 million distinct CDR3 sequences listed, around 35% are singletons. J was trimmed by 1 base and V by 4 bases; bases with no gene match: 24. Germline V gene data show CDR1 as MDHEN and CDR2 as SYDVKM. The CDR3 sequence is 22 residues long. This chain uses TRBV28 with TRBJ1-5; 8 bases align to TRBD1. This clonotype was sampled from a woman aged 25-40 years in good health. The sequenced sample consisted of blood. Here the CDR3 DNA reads TGTGCCAGCAGTTACGGACAGGGCTGGCTAACCCGCTCTCGCCGAAGCAATCAGCCCCAGCATTTT. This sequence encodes CASSYGQGWLTRSRRSNQPQHF.